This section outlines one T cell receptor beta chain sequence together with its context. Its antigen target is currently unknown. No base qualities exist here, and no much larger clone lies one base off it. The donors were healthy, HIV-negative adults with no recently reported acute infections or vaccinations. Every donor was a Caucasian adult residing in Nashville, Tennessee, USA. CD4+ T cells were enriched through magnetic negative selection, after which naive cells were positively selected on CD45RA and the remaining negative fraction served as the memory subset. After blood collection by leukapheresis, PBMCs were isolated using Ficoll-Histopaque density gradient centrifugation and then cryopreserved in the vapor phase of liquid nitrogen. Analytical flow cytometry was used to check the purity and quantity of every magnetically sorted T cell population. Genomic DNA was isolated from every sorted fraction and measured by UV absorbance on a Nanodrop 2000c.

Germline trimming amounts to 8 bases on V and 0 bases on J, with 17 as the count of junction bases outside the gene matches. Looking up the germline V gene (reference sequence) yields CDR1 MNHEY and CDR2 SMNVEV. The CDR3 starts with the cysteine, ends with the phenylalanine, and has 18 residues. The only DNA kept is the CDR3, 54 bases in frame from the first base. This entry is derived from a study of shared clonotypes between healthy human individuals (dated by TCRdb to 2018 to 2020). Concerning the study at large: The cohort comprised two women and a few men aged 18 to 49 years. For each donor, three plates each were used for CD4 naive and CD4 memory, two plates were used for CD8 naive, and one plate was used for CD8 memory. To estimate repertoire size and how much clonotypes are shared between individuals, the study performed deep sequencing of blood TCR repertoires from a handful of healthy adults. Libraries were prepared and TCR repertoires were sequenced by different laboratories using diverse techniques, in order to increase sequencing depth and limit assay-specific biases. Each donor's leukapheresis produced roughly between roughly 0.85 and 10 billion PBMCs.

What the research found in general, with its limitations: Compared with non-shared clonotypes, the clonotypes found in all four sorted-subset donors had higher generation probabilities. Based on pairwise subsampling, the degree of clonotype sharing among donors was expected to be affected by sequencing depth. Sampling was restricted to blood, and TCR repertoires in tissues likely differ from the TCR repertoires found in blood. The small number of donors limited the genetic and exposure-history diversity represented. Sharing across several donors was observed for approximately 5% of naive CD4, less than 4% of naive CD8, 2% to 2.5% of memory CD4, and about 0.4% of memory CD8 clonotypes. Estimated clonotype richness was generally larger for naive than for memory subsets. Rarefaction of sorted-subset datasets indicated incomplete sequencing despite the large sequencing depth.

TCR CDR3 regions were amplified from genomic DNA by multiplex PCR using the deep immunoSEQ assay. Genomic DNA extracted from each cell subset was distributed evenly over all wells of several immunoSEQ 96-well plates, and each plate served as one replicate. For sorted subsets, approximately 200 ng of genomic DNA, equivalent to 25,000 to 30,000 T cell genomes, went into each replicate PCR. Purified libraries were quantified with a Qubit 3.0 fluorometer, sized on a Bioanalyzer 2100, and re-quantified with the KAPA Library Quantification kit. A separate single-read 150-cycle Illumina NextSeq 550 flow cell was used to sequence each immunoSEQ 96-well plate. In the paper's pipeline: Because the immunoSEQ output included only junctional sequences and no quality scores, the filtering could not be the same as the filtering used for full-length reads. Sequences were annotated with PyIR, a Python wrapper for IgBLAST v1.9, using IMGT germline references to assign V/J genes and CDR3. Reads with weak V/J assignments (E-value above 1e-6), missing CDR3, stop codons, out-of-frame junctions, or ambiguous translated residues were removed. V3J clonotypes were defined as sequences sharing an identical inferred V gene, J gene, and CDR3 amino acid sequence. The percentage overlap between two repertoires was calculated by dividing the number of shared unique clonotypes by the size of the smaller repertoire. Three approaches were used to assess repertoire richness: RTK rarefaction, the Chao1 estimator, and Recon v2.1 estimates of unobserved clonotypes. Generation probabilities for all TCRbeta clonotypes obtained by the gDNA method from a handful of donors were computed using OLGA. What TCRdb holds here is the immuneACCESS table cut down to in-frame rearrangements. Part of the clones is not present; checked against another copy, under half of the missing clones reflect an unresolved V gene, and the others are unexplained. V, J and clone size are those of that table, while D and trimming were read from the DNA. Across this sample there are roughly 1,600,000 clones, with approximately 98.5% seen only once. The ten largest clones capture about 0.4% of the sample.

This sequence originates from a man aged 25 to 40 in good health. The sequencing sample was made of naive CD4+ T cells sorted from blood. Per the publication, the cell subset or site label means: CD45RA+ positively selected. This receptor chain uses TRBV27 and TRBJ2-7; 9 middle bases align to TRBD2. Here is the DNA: TGTGCCAGCGGAATGTGGGGACTAGCTAAATTGACCTCCTACGAGCAGTACTTC. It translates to CASGMWGLAKLTSYEQYF.